The source of this TCR beta chain is a study of molecular identifiers for immune sequencing clone quantification. The bulk TCR libraries were made with methods described before and with listed TCR primers. TCRdb re-derived calls from the PCR reads in MiXCR, one entry per CDR3 protein. The sample lists hundreds of thousands of distinct CDR3 sequences, roughly 27% occurring once. The CDR3 has 14 amino acids. Looked up from germline, CDR1 is SEHNR and CDR2 is FQNEAQ (reference sequence). Losses at the gene ends were 4 bases for V and 6 bases for J; bases not matched to a gene: 7. As CD8+CD4-CCR7+CD45RA+ cells, naive CD8 T cells were sorted.

The receptor was isolated from a human donor in good health. Some libraries in this study had Jurkat cell RNA spiked in. Sample: naive CD8+ T cells from blood, with Jurkat cell RNA spiked in. Subset denoted: FACS-sorted CD8+CD4-CCR7+CD45RA+ naive T cells. The chain uses TRBV7-9 and TRBJ2-7; TRBD1 matches 9 bases. The CDR3 DNA reads TGTGCCAGCAGCTCACCGGGACAGGGCCTCGAGCAGTACTTC. This codes for CASSSPGQGLEQYF.